This T cell receptor (beta chain) was found in a study of cytomegalovirus exposure and HLA in healthy donors (dated by TCRdb to about 2017). Regarding the study in general: In an earlier analysis of about 560 of the donors, around 290 Gb of sequence data and 100 million or so unique TCR beta sequences from about 179 million T cells were reported. A later genetic analysis used genome-wide SNP genotypes for about 65% of the 666 donors, treating that subset as a discovery cohort. The study was designed to test whether signatures of past pathogen exposure could be identified by cataloging public T cell receptors. Across some 400 genotyped donors of the cohort, an average of 235,054 unique TCR beta nucleotide sequences per donor were sequenced, and 15% to 20% of those sequences were non-productive. A later analysis re-analyzed previously published TCR beta repertoires from roughly 600 donors and added high-resolution HLA genotyping to study TCR occurrence patterns. Because of strong linkage in the cohort, 4 to 6 DR-DQ haplotypes were treated as single units for association and clustering. Every discovery cohort repertoire had been produced on one sequencing platform. Typing coverage varied by locus: roughly 620-640 donors for A, B, C, DRB1 and DQB1; roughly 520 for DQA1; about 600 for DPA1; 450 to 480 for DPB1. An early release covering roughly 600 HLA-typed donors comprised around 300 gigabases of sequencing data and some 79 million unique TCR sequences. To predict cytomegalovirus infection status, the study combined high-throughput TCR immunosequencing, statistical association of individual TCRs with disease status, and machine learning. HLA typing covered class I and class II loci at four-digit resolution. Rather than drawing on any new phenotypic data, the later analysis identified candidate immune exposures from TCR beta sequences and the way those sequences occurred across donors. The genetic ancestry cluster associated with self-reported Caucasian donors included roughly four fifths of the approximately 410 genotyped donors. Alongside the repertoire data, information on donor age, sex, ethnicity and CMV serostatus was compiled. An earlier analysis of several hundred of the donors applied high-throughput TCR beta sequencing to assess whether each TCR beta V gene segment acted as functional or pseudogenic. The study profiled the T cell repertoires of under 700 subjects by immunosequencing and related them to cytomegalovirus serostatus. In addition to the first cohort of 666 subjects, a separate validation cohort of 130 or so different subjects was used.

Notes on this clone: The antigen this receptor binds is unknown. Qualities for individual bases were not recorded, and no much larger clone is one base off.

Summary of the overall study and its limitations: In an earlier analysis of 500 to 650 of the donors, most TCR beta V segments appeared in productive rearrangements about 90% or about 30% of the time, broadly matching IMGT annotations. The only immune exposure information available for the cohort was CMV serostatus. HLA typing was unavailable for some donors at each locus, so association tests used only the typed subset. In a later analysis, HLA-associated TCR beta chains were found to be more clonally expanded and to have lower generation probabilities than equally common non-associated chains. In a later analysis, the rate of TCR association differed among HLA loci, with DRB1 alleles having the most associated TCRs and HLA-C alleles having the fewest. Because the 87-base-pair reads could not distinguish some IMGT-functional V segments, including TRBV6-2 and TRBV6-3, those segments were excluded. Only TCR beta chains were sequenced in this cohort, and the absence of alpha or paired-chain data limited detectable features. A later genetic analysis associated a missense DCLRE1C variant with V-gene and J-gene trimming of TCR beta chains, and an independent cohort replicated the association. A few of the identified cytomegalovirus-associated TCR beta chains were confirmed in vitro to be specific for cytomegalovirus antigens. According to the authors, the approach could potentially be generalized to other disease states and immunological phenotypes. In a later genetic analysis, fewer N-insertions in productive TCRs were reported among donors in an Asian-associated ancestry cluster than the approximately 630-donor mean. A further reported finding was that TCR beta sequences accurately predicted the HLA-A and HLA-B alleles for most subjects in the first cohort. Several of the top co-occurrence clusters appeared to be linked to parvovirus B19, influenza, CMV and Epstein-Barr virus, according to a later analysis. In both the original and validation cohorts, the classifier was reported to diagnose cytomegalovirus status with high specificity and sensitivity. Most TCR sequences were observed very rarely across donors, whereas some public TCRs were present in many individuals. Roughly uniform sequencing depth across donors was assumed in presence/absence analyses, although this assumption may not hold. The earlier analysis of some 540 of the donors excluded some 15 rarely observed V segments, including chromosome 9 orphons, because counts were too low. Linkage disequilibrium might explain the correlated functional status among segregating V segments, but an unknown experimental factor could not be ruled out. In a later analysis, most CMV-associated TCR beta chains were found to appear HLA-restricted, with HLA associations seemingly driven largely by CMV exposure. A total of fewer than 200 TCR beta chains were listed by the study as associated with cytomegalovirus. A group of highly shared sequence variants was considered likely to be a technical artifact of the sequencing pipeline. Strong co-occurrence of HLA alleles, especially DR and DQ, made assigning TCR associations to individual alleles difficult. Specific HLA alleles were associated with around 18,000 TCR beta sequences at a false discovery rate of 0.05 in a later analysis.

The library was prepared using the immunoSEQ multiplex PCR assay. For the multiplex PCR, a mixture combining 60 forward primers for TCR Vbeta segments and 13 reverse primers for TCR Jbeta segments was used. Amplification of the CDR3 region of rearranged TCR beta genes was performed with a multiplex PCR assay on genomic DNA. The amplified TCR beta libraries were sequenced on the Illumina HiSeq System as 87-base-pair reads. For the original study's pipeline: A later analysis counted 75 million to 100 million unique TCR beta chains across the 500 to 850 repertoires, and about 10 million of these chains were shared by at least two donors. Raw reads were error-corrected and collapsed into unique sequences by a nearest-neighbor algorithm in which closely related sequences were merged to remove PCR and sequencing errors. Alignment of CDR3 sequences to IMGT reference sequences was used to assign V, D and J gene segments. For a sequence to be retained, a match of at least six nucleotides was required to both a V gene segment and a J gene segment. A rearrangement was called productive if the CDR3 had no stop codons and remained in frame with V and J, and every other rearrangement was called non-productive. Following IMGT convention, CDR3 was defined as the stretch from the second conserved V-encoded cysteine to the conserved J-encoded phenylalanine. The earlier analysis of fewer than 700 of the donors excluded sequences that lacked an unambiguous match to a single V gene segment. An earlier analysis of some 500 of the donors classified V segments as functional when productive rearrangements were above 56.7% and as segregating when the standard deviation between donors was above 5%. A statistical classification framework was developed to diagnose cytomegalovirus status using the catalog of TCR beta chain sequences. V and J gene assignment, in a later analysis, came from comparing TCR nucleotide sequences with IMGT/GENE-DB human TR gene sequences. A later analysis assigned CDR3 sequences and most-parsimonious VDJ recombination scenarios with the TCRdist pipeline. A later analysis defined each TCR beta chain by its CDR3 amino acid sequence plus V-gene family, and excluded reads lacking a unique V-gene family. To address suspected cross-contamination and a sequencing artifact, a later analysis removed approximately 600 highly shared, low-generation-probability nucleotide sequences. In a later analysis, a clonal expansion index was calculated for each public chain from normalized within-repertoire ranks of inferred template counts. In a later analysis, generation probabilities were computed using a VDJ recombination model fitted to out-of-frame rearrangements, and the results were checked against IGoR. Hypergeometric tests were used in a later analysis to score TCR-TCR, TCR-HLA and TCR-CMV co-occurrence, with a repertoire-size bias correction applied to the TCR pairs. False discovery rates were estimated in a later analysis by permuting HLA or CMV assignments 20 times. In a later analysis, co-occurring TCRs were grouped using DBSCAN, and TCRdist sequence similarity was added for clustering within HLA-allele-positive subsets. For co-occurrence clustering, repertoires with fewer than 30,000 or more than 120,000 public chains were excluded, along with four to six repertoires with anomalous nucleotide sharing. In TCRdb, the immuneACCESS table is reduced to in-frame sequences with V and J assigned. These tables do not hold every clone; where another copy was compared, an unresolved V gene accounts for under half, and the others remain unexplained. The DNA was the basis for D and trimming; V, J and clone size are from that table. The sample table contains about 180,000 clones; only one count was recorded for roughly 70% of them. The ten largest account for just under 3% of the sample.

The cohort consisted of 670 or so healthy bone marrow donors. At the time of sampling, every cohort member was nominally healthy, though immune exposures that went unrecorded were likely present. The donor was CMV seronegative and belonged to the group of over 350 seronegative cohort members. A peripheral blood sample was provided by each donor, and peripheral blood mononuclear cells were used for TCR beta sequencing. Genomic DNA was extracted from the blood cell samples with the Qiagen DNeasy Blood Extraction Kit. Compared with germline, V lacks 6 bases and J lacks 3 bases; bases without a gene match: 6. From its cysteine to its phenylalanine, the CDR3 spans 15 amino acids. The DNA shown is the 45-base CDR3, in frame from base 1. Per the germline V gene, SNHLY is the CDR1 and FYNNEI is the CDR2.

The sequence was collected from a male donor in good health and CMV-seronegative. Sample: PBMCs. The sequence joins TRBV2 to TRBJ1-5; TRBD1 lines up with 9 middle nucleotides. Here is the DNA: TGTGCCAGCAGAAGGACAGGGGAGACCAATCAGCCCCAGCATTTT. The encoded protein is CASRRTGETNQPQHF.